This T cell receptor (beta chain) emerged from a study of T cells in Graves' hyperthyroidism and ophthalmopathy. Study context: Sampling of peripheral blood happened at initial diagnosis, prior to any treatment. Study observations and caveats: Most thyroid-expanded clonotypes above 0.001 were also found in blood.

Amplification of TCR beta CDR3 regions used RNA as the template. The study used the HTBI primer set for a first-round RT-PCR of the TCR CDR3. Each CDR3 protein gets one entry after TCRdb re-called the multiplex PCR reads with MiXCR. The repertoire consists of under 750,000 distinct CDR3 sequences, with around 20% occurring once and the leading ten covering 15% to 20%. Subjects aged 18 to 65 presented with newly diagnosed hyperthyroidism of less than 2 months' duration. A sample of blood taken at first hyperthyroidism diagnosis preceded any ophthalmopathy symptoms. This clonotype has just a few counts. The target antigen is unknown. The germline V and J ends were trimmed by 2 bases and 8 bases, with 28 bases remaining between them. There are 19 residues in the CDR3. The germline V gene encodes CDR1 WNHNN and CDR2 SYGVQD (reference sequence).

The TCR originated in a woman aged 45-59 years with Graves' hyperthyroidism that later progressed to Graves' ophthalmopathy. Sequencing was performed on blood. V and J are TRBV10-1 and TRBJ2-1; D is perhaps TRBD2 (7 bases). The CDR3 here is CASSETLQGSGAARDEQFF. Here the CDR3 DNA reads TGCGCCAGCAGTGAGACCCTCCAGGGGAGCGGGGCCGCGAGGGATGAGCAGTTCTTC.